This is a list of T cell receptor beta chains from one sample in a study of blood T cell repertoires in COVID-19. Sequencing used immunoSEQ multiplex PCR; TCRdb keeps in-frame clones, though not all of them. The sample has 100,000 to 120,000 clones, roughly nine tenths seen once. Sequenced material: peripheral blood. These receptors all come from a human donor in a cohort sampled during active COVID-19. Each CDR3 is given with its conserved first and last residue. The order of the fields is CDR3 length, D gene, J gene, V gene, clone size, CDR3 protein, CDR3 DNA. D genes are given only for firm matches. The size field is filled for only some rows; it gives once, few, many or a size class.

length: 13
D: NA
J: TRBJ1-1
V: TRBV29-1
size: few
CDR3: CSVDKQMATEAFF
DNA: TGCAGCGTTGATAAACAGATGGCCACTGAAGCTTTCTTT

length: 15
D: TRBD1
J: TRBJ2-7
V: TRBV5-1
size: NA
CDR3: CASSSGQGSIYEQYF
DNA: TGCGCCAGCAGCTCGGGACAGGGGTCCATCTACGAGCAGTACTTC

length: 17
D: NA
J: TRBJ2-2
V: TRBV3-1/TRBV3-2
size: NA
CDR3: CASSQGGIGLNTGELFF
DNA: TGTGCCAGCAGCCAAGGAGGTATCGGACTGAACACCGGGGAGCTGTTTTTT

length: 18
D: TRBD1
J: TRBJ2-3
V: TRBV18
size: once
CDR3: CASSPLGHRGGSTDTQYF
DNA: TGTGCCAGCTCACCACTCGGCCACAGGGGCGGGTCCACAGATACGCAGTATTTT

length: 14
D: TRBD1
J: TRBJ2-3
V: TRBV19
size: once
CDR3: CASSWTGGSNTQYF
DNA: TGTGCCAGTAGTTGGACAGGGGGCTCGAATACGCAGTATTTT

length: 14
D: NA
J: TRBJ1-2
V: TRBV18
size: NA
CDR3: CASSPGEANYGYTF
DNA: TGTGCCAGCTCACCGGGAGAAGCTAACTATGGCTACACCTTC

length: 15
D: NA
J: TRBJ2-3
V: TRBV7-2
size: NA
CDR3: CASSLVGAFTDTQYF
DNA: TGTGCCAGCAGCTTAGTCGGTGCGTTCACAGATACGCAGTATTTT

length: 17
D: TRBD1
J: TRBJ2-6
V: TRBV5-1
size: NA
CDR3: CASSLGQGKIWANVLTF
DNA: TGCGCCAGCAGCTTGGGACAGGGTAAAATCTGGGCCAACGTCCTGACTTTC

length: 15
D: NA
J: TRBJ1-2
V: TRBV7-9
size: NA
CDR3: CASSEATVSNYGYTF
DNA: TGTGCCAGCAGCGAGGCGACAGTATCCAACTATGGCTACACCTTC

length: 11
D: NA
J: TRBJ2-7
V: TRBV7-2
size: NA
CDR3: CASSLAPLMYF
DNA: TGTGCCAGCAGCTTAGCGCCACTCATGTACTTC

length: 14
D: TRBD1
J: TRBJ2-5
V: TRBV5-1
size: NA
CDR3: CASHEGQGAETQYF
DNA: TGCGCCAGCCACGAGGGACAGGGGGCAGAGACCCAGTACTTC

length: 13
D: TRBD1
J: TRBJ2-5
V: TRBV12-3/TRBV12-4
size: once
CDR3: CASSQTGEETQYF
DNA: TGTGCCAGCAGCCAGACAGGGGAGGAGACCCAGTACTTC

length: 12
D: NA
J: TRBJ2-1
V: TRBV30
size: once
CDR3: CAWSVGSGEQFF
DNA: TGTGCCTGGAGTGTTGGTTCCGGTGAGCAGTTCTTC

length: 12
D: TRBD1
J: TRBJ2-7
V: TRBV12-3/TRBV12-4
size: NA
CDR3: CASSSGGLWQYF
DNA: TGTGCCAGCAGTTCAGGGGGCTTATGGCAGTACTTC

length: 14
D: TRBD1
J: TRBJ1-1
V: TRBV19
size: NA
CDR3: CASRDRASYTEAFF
DNA: TGTGCCAGCCGGGACAGAGCTAGTTACACTGAAGCTTTCTTT

length: 17
D: NA
J: TRBJ2-6
V: TRBV18
size: NA
CDR3: CASSPPSPGAGANVLTF
DNA: TGTGCCAGCTCACCACCAAGTCCCGGGGCTGGGGCCAACGTCCTGACTTTC